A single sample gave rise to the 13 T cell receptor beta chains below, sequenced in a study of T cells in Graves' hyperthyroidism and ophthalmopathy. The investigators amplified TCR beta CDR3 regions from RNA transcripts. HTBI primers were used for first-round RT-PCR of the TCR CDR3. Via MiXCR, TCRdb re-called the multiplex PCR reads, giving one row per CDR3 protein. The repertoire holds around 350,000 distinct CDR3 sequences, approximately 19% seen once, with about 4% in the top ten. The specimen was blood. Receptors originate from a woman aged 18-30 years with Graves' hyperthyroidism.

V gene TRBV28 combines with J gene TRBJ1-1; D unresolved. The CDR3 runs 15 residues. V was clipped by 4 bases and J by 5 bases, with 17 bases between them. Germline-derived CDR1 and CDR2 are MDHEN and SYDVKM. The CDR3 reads CASSSKAYGETEAFF. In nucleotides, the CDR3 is TGTGCCAGCAGTTCAAAGGCGTACGGAGAGACTGAAGCTTTCTTT.

The CDR3 DNA reads as TGTGCCAGCAGTTTCCTCTTCGCAGGGGGCAGATTTGGCTACACCTTC. It is translated as CASSFLFAGGRFGYTF. The chain recombines TRBV12-3 or TRBV12-4 with TRBJ1-2, with TRBD1 identical over 8 bases. The trim removed 3 bases at V and 7 bases at J, leaving 13 bases unmatched. This CDR3 is 16 amino acids long.

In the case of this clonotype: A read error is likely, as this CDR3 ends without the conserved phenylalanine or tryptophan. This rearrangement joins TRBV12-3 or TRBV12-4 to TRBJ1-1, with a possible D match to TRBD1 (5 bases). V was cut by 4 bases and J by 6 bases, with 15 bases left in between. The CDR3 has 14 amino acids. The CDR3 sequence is CASSSLGGDSEAFL. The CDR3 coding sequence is TGTGCCAGCAGTTCCCTCGGAGGGGACTCTGAAGCTTTCCTT.

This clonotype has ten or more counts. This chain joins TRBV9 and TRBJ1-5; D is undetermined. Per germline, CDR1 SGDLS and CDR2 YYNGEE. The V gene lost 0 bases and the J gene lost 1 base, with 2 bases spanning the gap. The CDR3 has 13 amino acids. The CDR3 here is CASSVASNQPQHF. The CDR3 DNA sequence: TGTGCCAGCAGCGTAGCGAGCAATCAGCCCCAGCATTTT.

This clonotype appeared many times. The DNA for the CDR3 is TGTGCCTGGAGTGTAAACAGGGAGGGGGGCTACACCTTC. Translated, it gives CAWSVNREGGYTF. V and J are TRBV30 and TRBJ1-2, with D maybe TRBD1 (6 bases). Germline lookup yields CDR1 GTSNPN and CDR2 SVGIG (reference sequence). The CDR3 has 13 residues. V was clipped by 0 bases and J by 8 bases, with 13 bases between them. Complete variable domain (other parts from reference TRBV30 and TRBJ1-2): SQTIHQWPATLVQPVGSPLSLECTVEGTSNPNLYWYRQAAGRGLQLLFYSVGIGQISSEVPQNLSASRPQDRQFILSSKKLLLSDSGFYLCAWSVNREGGYTFGSGTRLTVV.

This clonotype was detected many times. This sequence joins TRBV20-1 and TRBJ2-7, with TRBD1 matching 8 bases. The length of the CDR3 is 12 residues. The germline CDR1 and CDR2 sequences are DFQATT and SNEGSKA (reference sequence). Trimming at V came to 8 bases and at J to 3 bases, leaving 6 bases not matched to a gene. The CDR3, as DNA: TGCAGTACAGGGGGAGAGGGCTACGAGCAGTACTTC. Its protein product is CSTGGEGYEQYF.

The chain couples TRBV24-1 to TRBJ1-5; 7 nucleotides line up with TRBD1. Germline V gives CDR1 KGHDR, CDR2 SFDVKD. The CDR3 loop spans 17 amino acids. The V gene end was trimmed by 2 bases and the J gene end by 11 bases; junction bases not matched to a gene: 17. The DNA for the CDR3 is TGTGCCACCAGTGATTCCCATAGACAGGGCGTAAATCCGTCCCAGCATTTT. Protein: CATSDSHRQGVNPSQHF.

In nucleotides, the CDR3 is TGTGCCAGCAGTTATTATTATTCTAATGAAAAACTGTTTTTT. Translation gives CASSYYYSNEKLFF. This rearrangement joins TRBV6-5 to TRBJ1-4; D is uncertain. This CDR3 is 14 amino acids long. Trimming cost V 3 bases and J 3 bases, with 8 bases left between them. Germline CDR1 reads MNHEY; CDR2 reads SVGAGI.

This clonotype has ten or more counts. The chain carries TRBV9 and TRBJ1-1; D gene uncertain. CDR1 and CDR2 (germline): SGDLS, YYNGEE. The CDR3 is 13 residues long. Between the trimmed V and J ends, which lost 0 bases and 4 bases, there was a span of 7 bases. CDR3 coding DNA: TGTGCCAGCAGCGTAGTCACGGTCACTGAAGCTTTCTTT. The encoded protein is CASSVVTVTEAFF.

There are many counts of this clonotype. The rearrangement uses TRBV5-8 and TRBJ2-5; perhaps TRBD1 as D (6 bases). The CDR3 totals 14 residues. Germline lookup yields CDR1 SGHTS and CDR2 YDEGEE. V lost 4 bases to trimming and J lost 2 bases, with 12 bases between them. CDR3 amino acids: CASSPTGIQETQYF. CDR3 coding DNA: TGTGCCAGCAGCCCTACAGGGATACAAGAGACCCAGTACTTC. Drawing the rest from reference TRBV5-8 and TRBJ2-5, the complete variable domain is EAGVTQSPTHLIKTRGQQATLRCSPISGHTSVYWYQQALGLGLQFLLWYDEGEERNRGNFPPRFSGRQFPNYSSELNVNALELEDSALYLCASSPTGIQETQYFGPGTRLLVL.

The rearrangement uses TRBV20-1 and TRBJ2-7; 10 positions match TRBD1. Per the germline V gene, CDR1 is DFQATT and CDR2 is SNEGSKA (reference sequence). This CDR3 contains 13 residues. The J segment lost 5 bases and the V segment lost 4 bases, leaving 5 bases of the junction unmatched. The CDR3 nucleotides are TGCAGTGCTACTGGACAGGGGGACCACGAGCAGTACTTC. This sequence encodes CSATGQGDHEQYF.

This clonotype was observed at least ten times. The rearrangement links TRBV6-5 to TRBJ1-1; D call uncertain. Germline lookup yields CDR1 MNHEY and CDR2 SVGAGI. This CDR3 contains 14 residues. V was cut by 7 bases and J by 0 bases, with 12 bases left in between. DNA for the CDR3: TGTGCCAGCACCCCGGGAGGCATGAACACTGAAGCTTTCTTT. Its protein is CASTPGGMNTEAFF.

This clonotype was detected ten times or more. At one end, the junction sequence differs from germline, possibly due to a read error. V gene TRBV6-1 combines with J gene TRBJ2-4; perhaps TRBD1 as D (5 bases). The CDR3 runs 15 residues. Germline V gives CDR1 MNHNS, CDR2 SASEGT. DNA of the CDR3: TGTGCCACCAGTGGGGCAGGCGTAGCCAAAAACATTCAGTACTTC. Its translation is CATSGAGVAKNIQYF.